Each of the 12 T cell receptor beta chains below was sequenced from the same sample in a study of T-cell memory formation after mild COVID-19. TCRdb analysed the 5' RACE reads with MiXCR anew, one entry per CDR3 protein. The profile shows hundreds of thousands of distinct CDR3 sequences, under 20% of them singletons. The sample comprised PBMCs or a T cell subset sorted from them (not recorded which). The receptors were gathered from a man aged 18-30 years who had mild COVID-19 (a few samples of this study predate the infection). Cell type and time point are not known.

This clonotype was picked up a small number of times. This chain joins TRBV7-2 and TRBJ2-5; tentatively, D is TRBD1 or TRBD2 (5 bases each). Looked up from germline, CDR1 is SGHTA and CDR2 is FQGNSA. This CDR3 spans 14 amino acids. With 5 bases removed from V and 5 bases from J, the gap between germline ends came to 15 bases. CDR3 sequence: CASSVGTSRETQYF. CDR3 DNA: TGTGCCAGCAGCGTTGGGACCTCCAGGGAGACCCAGTACTTC.

This clonotype was found a few times. The genes are TRBV12-3 or TRBV12-4 and TRBJ1-2; D is undetermined. Trimming removed 3 bases from V and 8 bases from J, with 16 bases in between. CDR3 length: 14 residues. Here the CDR3 DNA reads TGTGCCAGCAGTTTCTGGGGTCTGGGTGAAGGCTACACCTTC. It specifies CASSFWGLGEGYTF.

The V gene is TRBV6-5, the J gene TRBJ1-4, with D possibly matching TRBD1 (5 bases). This CDR3 region has 17 residues. Trimming pared 6 bases from V and 7 bases from J, leaving 24 bases between. In germline, CDR1 is MNHEY, CDR2 SVGAGI. The DNA for the CDR3 is TGTGCCAGCAGCAACACCGCTTTGATGGGGCGGGGTGAAAAACTGTTTTTT. Its protein product is CASSNTALMGRGEKLFF.

The chain couples TRBV6-2 or TRBV6-3 to TRBJ1-5, with D possibly TRBD1 on 6 matching bases. CDR1 and CDR2 (germline): MNHEY, SVGEGT. Trimming cost V 6 bases and J 0 bases, with 12 bases left between them. This CDR3 comprises 15 residues. In DNA, the CDR3 is TGTGCCAGCAGAAAAGGACAGCATAGCAATCAGCCCCAGCATTTT. Translating gives CASRKGQHSNQPQHF.

This clonotype turned up a few times. The J gene is TRBJ1-5, the V gene TRBV6-5; 7 nucleotides match TRBD1. The trim removed 6 bases at V and 0 bases at J, leaving 8 bases unmatched. Per germline, CDR1 MNHEY and CDR2 SVGAGI. CDR3 size: 16 residues. The CDR3 nucleotides read TGTGCCAGCAGCCTACACAGGGGTGCTAGCAATCAGCCCCAGCATTTT. Its protein product is CASSLHRGASNQPQHF.

The chain has TRBV7-9 and TRBJ2-4, with D hard to call. Trimming removed 1 base from V and 1 base from J, with 5 bases in between. CDR3 size: 14 residues. From germline, CDR1 is SEHNR and CDR2 FQNEAQ (reference sequence). The CDR3 is CASSLGAAKNIQYF. In DNA form, the CDR3 reads TGTGCCAGCAGCTTAGGGGCCGCCAAAAACATTCAGTACTTC.

J is TRBJ2-2 and V is TRBV5-1, with 8 bases lining up with TRBD2. Germline loops: CDR1 SGHRS, CDR2 YFSETQ. Trimming took 3 bases from V and 2 from J; bases not matched to a gene: 6. The CDR3 runs 16 residues. The CDR3 here is CASSSLSGGNTGELFF. The CDR3 nucleotides are TGCGCCAGCAGCTCCCTAAGCGGGGGAAACACCGGGGAGCTGTTTTTT.

The chain employs TRBV5-8 and TRBJ2-2, with 7 bases that match TRBD1. The germline CDR1 and CDR2 sequences are SGHTS and YDEGEE. There are 13 residues in the CDR3. After removal of 9 bases from V and 5 bases from J, the junction contained 7 bases not matched to a gene. CDR3 amino acids: CATQAGGTGELFF. The CDR3 DNA reads TGTGCCACACAGGCAGGGGGAACCGGGGAGCTGTTTTTT.

The rearrangement uses TRBV7-9 and TRBJ2-7; TRBD1 might be the D (5 bases). V lost 2 bases and J lost 1, with 9 bases in between. The CDR3 covers 14 residues. The germline CDR1 and CDR2 sequences are SEHNR and FQNEAQ (reference sequence). The CDR3 DNA follows: TGTGCCAGCAGCTTACTGGGGCGGTCCTACGAGCAGTACTTC. Its protein product is CASSLLGRSYEQYF.

This clonotype has more than one count but fewer than ten. The chain joins TRBV7-2 to TRBJ2-5; D is perhaps TRBD2 (5 bases). The germline gives CDR1 SGHTA, CDR2 FQGNSA. The CDR3 has 15 residues. The V gene lost 4 bases and the J gene lost 5 bases, with 17 bases spanning the gap. The CDR3 reads CASSSRGGRRETQYF. In nucleotides, the CDR3 is TGTGCCAGCAGCTCCCGGGGTGGCCGCAGGGAGACCCAGTACTTC.

The J gene is TRBJ1-6, the V gene TRBV7-3; 9 bases are shared with TRBD1. CDR3 length: 13 amino acids. V lost 4 bases, J lost 10 bases, and 2 bases stayed unmatched. The V gene's germline CDR1 is SGHTA and CDR2 FQGTGA. CDR3 in amino acids: CASSWDRESPLHF. For the CDR3, the DNA is TGTGCCAGCAGCTGGGACAGGGAGTCACCCCTCCACTTT.

This clonotype was detected a few times. V usage is TRBV18 and J usage is TRBJ2-6, with 7 bases matching TRBD1. This CDR3 has 15 amino acids. V trimming: 2 bases; J trimming: 4 bases; junction bases outside the gene matches: 2. The V gene's germline CDR1 is KGHSH and CDR2 LQKENI. CDR3 DNA sequence: TGTGCCAGCTCACCAACAGGGGCCGGGGCCAACGTCCTGACTTTC. It yields the protein CASSPTGAGANVLTF.